A single sample is the source of the 15 T cell receptor beta chains below, sequenced in a study of radiotherapy plus CTLA-4 blockade in lung cancer. TCRdb's copy holds only in-frame clones and misses some; the assay was immunoSEQ multiplex PCR. The table shows roughly 66,000 clones, with under 85% occurring only once. The source was peripheral blood, collected from a patient treated with radiotherapy plus ipilimumab. These receptors all come from a human donor with non-small cell lung cancer who had a partial response to radiotherapy plus ipilimumab.

This sequence joins TRBV28 and TRBJ2-3; TRBD1 matches at 10 bases. There are 19 residues in the CDR3. J was trimmed by 4 bases and V by 6 bases; bases with no gene match: 19. The V gene's germline CDR1 is MDHEN and CDR2 SYDVKM. The CDR3 region has the DNA TGTGCCAGCAGCCCTACGTTGGGAACCGGGACAGGGGAGGCAGATACGCAGTATTTT. It encodes CASSPTLGTGTGEADTQYF.

This rearrangement joins TRBV6-5 to TRBJ2-2; D is unresolved. This CDR3 contains 13 residues. Trimming removed 1 base at V and 4 bases at J, with 4 bases between. From germline, CDR1 is MNHEY and CDR2 SVGAGI. Here the CDR3 DNA reads TGTGCCAGCAGTTACTTCCTCACCGGGGAGCTGTTTTTT. Its translation is CASSYFLTGELFF.

This sequence joins TRBV19 and TRBJ1-5; no definite D call. The CDR3 has 16 residues. Per the germline V gene, CDR1 is LNHDA and CDR2 is SQIVND (reference sequence). Trimming removed 7 bases at V and 2 bases at J, with 18 bases between. The DNA of the CDR3 is TGTGCCAGTAAAGGGATTGTGGGGAGAGGCAATCAGCCCCAGCATTTT. It is translated as CASKGIVGRGNQPQHF.

V usage is TRBV7-3 and J usage is TRBJ2-3, with no clear D. V was shortened by 5 bases and J by 5 bases, with 11 bases between the two germline ends. This CDR3 is 13 amino acids long. Germline assignment: CDR1 SGHTA and CDR2 FQGTGA. CDR3 nucleotide sequence: TGTGCCAGCAGCCCAGGCTCGCGAGATACGCAGTATTTT. Encoded protein: CASSPGSRDTQYF.

The chain couples TRBV19 to TRBJ2-5; maybe TRBD2 (5 bases). This CDR3 spans 14 amino acids. V gave up 5 bases and J gave up 4 bases, with 14 bases separating them. Looked up from germline, CDR1 is LNHDA and CDR2 is SQIVND (reference sequence). CDR3 nucleotide sequence: TGTGCCAGTAGTTTCCATGGGAGCTCAGAGACCCAGTACTTC. It translates to CASSFHGSSETQYF.

The chain recombines TRBV7-2 with TRBJ2-2; TRBD1 matches 9 bases. The germline V gene encodes CDR1 SGHTA and CDR2 FQGNSA. V shed 5 bases and J 4 bases; nucleotides not matched to a gene: 11. The CDR3 totals 17 residues. In DNA, the CDR3 is TGTGCCAGCAGCCCCGGACAGGGGACCCGGGGCACCGGGGAGCTGTTTTTT. Residues: CASSPGQGTRGTGELFF.

This chain connects TRBV27 to TRBJ2-1, with a weak D call TRBD1 (5 bases). The CDR3 length is 15 residues. V was pared by 2 bases and J by 4 bases, with 12 bases between. CDR1 and CDR2 (germline): MNHEY, SMNVEV (reference sequence). This CDR3 is CASSLGQGGYNEQFF. The CDR3 DNA reads as TGTGCCAGCAGTTTAGGGCAGGGCGGTTACAATGAGCAGTTCTTC.

The V call is TRBV6-1, the J call TRBJ2-3; 9 nucleotides agree with TRBD1. V lost 6 bases, J lost 4 bases, and 5 bases stayed unmatched. This CDR3 is built from 14 residues. The germline gives CDR1 MNHNS, CDR2 SASEGT. CDR3 loop: CASRRGQGPDTQYF. In nucleotides, the CDR3 is TGTGCCAGCAGGAGGGGACAGGGACCAGATACGCAGTATTTT.

This clone was observed once. The rearrangement uses TRBV29-1 and TRBJ1-2; D is undetermined. Germline CDR1 SQVTM, CDR2 ANQGSEA. V gave up 1 base and J gave up 4 bases, with 7 bases separating them. There are 12 residues in the CDR3. The CDR3 is CSVEGHLYGYTF. CDR3 bases: TGCAGCGTTGAAGGACACCTCTATGGCTACACCTTC. Drawing the rest from reference TRBV29-1 and TRBJ1-2, the complete variable domain is SAVISQKPSRDICQRGTSLTIQCQVDSQVTMMFWYRQQPGQSLTLIATANQGSEATYESGFVIDKFPISRPNLTFSTLTVSNMSPEDSSIYLCSVEGHLYGYTFGSGTRLTVV.

CDR3 nucleotides: TGCGCCAGCAGCCAAGATAAGCGGTCCCAAGAGACCCAGTACTTC. It codes for CASSQDKRSQETQYF. This chain connects TRBV4-1 to TRBJ2-5; D possibly corresponds to TRBD2 (5 bases). The ends were cut back, 0 bases at V and 1 base at J, with 9 bases in the middle. Per germline, CDR1 MGHRA and CDR2 YSYEKL. This CDR3 is built from 15 residues.

In this sample, this clone turned up once. The chain uses TRBV29-1 and TRBJ2-7, with D unresolved. This CDR3 has 11 residues. V dropped 3 bases and J dropped 1 base, with 4 bases sitting between them. Germline CDR1 and CDR2: SQVTM and ANQGSEA. The CDR3 region has the DNA TGCAGCGTTGAGCGGTCCTACGAGCAGTACTTC. Translation: CSVERSYEQYF.

Here the CDR3 reads CASSLIAGEKLFF. DNA of the CDR3: TGTGCCAGCAGCTTAATCGCCGGGGAAAAACTGTTTTTT. The chain uses TRBV7-3 and TRBJ1-4; D call uncertain. The CDR3 length is 13 residues. From germline, CDR1 is SGHTA and CDR2 FQGTGA. Trimming took off 1 base at V and 8 bases at J, with 8 bases between the two ends.

This sequence joins TRBV7-2 and TRBJ2-7; 7 nucleotides agree with TRBD1. With V trimmed by 4 bases and J by 3 bases, 9 bases remained unmatched. The CDR3 is 15 residues long. Germline CDR1 SGHTA, CDR2 FQGNSA. CDR3 bases: TGTGCCAGCAGCTCAGCCGACAGGGAACACTACGAGCAGTACTTC. Amino acid sequence: CASSSADREHYEQYF.

V and J are TRBV18 and TRBJ2-1; D ambiguous. The CDR3 has 14 residues. The V end lost 6 bases, the J end lost 5 bases, and 14 bases lay between the germline ends. Germline-derived CDR1 and CDR2 are KGHSH and LQKENI. The CDR3 protein is CASSPGLPNNEQFF. The CDR3 coding sequence is TGTGCCAGCTCCCCCGGTCTTCCGAACAATGAGCAGTTCTTC.

V is TRBV29-1 and J is TRBJ2-2; D is uncertain. CDR1 and CDR2 from the germline V gene are SQVTM and ANQGSEA. The V and J ends lost 5 bases and 1 base respectively, with 8 bases between them. CDR3 length: 13 residues. The CDR3 spells CSVNNRNTGELFF. DNA of the CDR3: TGCAGCGTTAACAACAGGAACACCGGGGAGCTGTTTTTT.